The 19 T cell receptor beta chains presented below share a single source sample, sequenced in a study of OX40 agonist ivuxolimab in advanced cancers. Libraries were prepared by immunoSEQ multiplex PCR; TCRdb keeps only in-frame clonotypes and omits some of them. The table lists about 70,000 clones, 81% of them singletons. The sample consisted of CD4+ or CD8+ T cells sorted from blood, taken in a trial of the OX40 agonist ivuxolimab. Source of these receptors: an adult with an advanced solid tumor such as melanoma, head and neck, liver or kidney cancer.

This chain uses TRBV5-1 with TRBJ1-1; D unresolved. Trimming took off 0 bases at V and 4 bases at J, with 13 bases between the two ends. Germline V CDR1 and CDR2: SGHRS, YFSETQ. CDR3 length: 15 amino acids. The CDR3: CASSLGEGSGTEAFF. Written as DNA, the CDR3 is TGCGCCAGCAGCTTGGGTGAGGGTTCGGGCACTGAAGCTTTCTTT. Together with reference TRBV5-1 and TRBJ1-1, the CDR3 gives the full variable domain: KAGVTQTPRYLIKTRGQQVTLSCSPISGHRSVSWYQQTPGQGLQFLFEYFSETQRNKGNFPGRFSGRQFSNSRSEMNVSTLELGDSALYLCASSLGEGSGTEAFFGQGTRLTVV.

V gene TRBV10-3 combines with J gene TRBJ2-3; possible D gene TRBD2, 5 bases. This CDR3 comprises 15 residues. Trimming took 4 bases from V and 2 from J, leaving 13 bases between them. Germline V CDR1 and CDR2: ENHRY, SYGVKD. The CDR3 loop is CAISVKGGLTDTQYF. The CDR3 DNA follows: TGTGCCATCAGTGTGAAAGGCGGGCTCACAGATACGCAGTATTTT.

The chain is built from TRBV7-2 and TRBJ2-7; 10 bases fit TRBD2. CDR3 length: 15 amino acids. Per germline, CDR1 SGHTA and CDR2 FQGNSA. V trimming: 6 bases; J trimming: 5 bases; junction bases outside the gene matches: 10. This chain's CDR3 is CASRSGASGGHEQYF. CDR3 DNA: TGTGCCAGCAGATCAGGGGCTAGCGGGGGCCACGAGCAGTACTTC.

The chain has TRBV18 and TRBJ2-7; weak D call: TRBD2 (6 bases). Germline V CDR1 and CDR2: KGHSH, LQKENI. V was cut by 6 bases and J by 5 bases, with 17 bases left in between. The CDR3 has 14 amino acids. In nucleotides, the CDR3 is TGTGCCAGCTCCTTGGGTAGGGCGGGGAACGAGCAGTACTTC. Translating gives CASSLGRAGNEQYF.

The CDR3 DNA sequence: TGTGCCAGCAGGAGGACTTACCTCTCCTACAATGAGCAGTTCTTC. This translates into CASRRTYLSYNEQFF. The chain employs TRBV2 and TRBJ2-1, with D possibly matching TRBD2 (5 bases). CDR3 size: 15 residues. V lost 6 bases and J 0 bases, leaving 12 bases between the germline ends. Germline V gene sequence: CDR1 SNHLY, CDR2 FYNNEI.

V is TRBV9 and J is TRBJ2-7, with 9 bases fitting TRBD2. The CDR3 loop spans 14 amino acids. Germline V gene data show CDR1 as SGDLS and CDR2 as YYNGEE. After removal of 3 bases from V and 3 bases from J, the junction contained 4 bases not matched to a gene. CDR3 protein: CASSANSGGYEQYF. The DNA of the CDR3 is TGTGCCAGCAGCGCTAATAGCGGGGGCTACGAGCAGTACTTC. The full variable domain, rest sourced from reference TRBV9 and TRBJ2-7, is DSGVTQTPKHLITATGQRVTLRCSPRSGDLSVYWYQQSLDQGLQFLIQYYNGEERAKGNILERFSAQQFPDLHSELNLSSLELGDSALYFCASSANSGGYEQYFGPGTRLTVT.

The chain is built from TRBV5-1 and TRBJ2-1; D unresolved. CDR1 SGHRS and CDR2 YFSETQ come from the germline V gene. The CDR3 length is 17 residues. Deletions cut 3 bases from V and 2 bases from J, with 18 bases between. CDR3 amino acids: CASSSFGKQHTYNEQFF. Written as DNA, the CDR3 is TGCGCCAGCAGCTCCTTTGGTAAGCAACATACCTACAATGAGCAGTTCTTC.

The rearrangement joins TRBV5-4 to TRBJ1-2; D remains unclear. CDR3 size: 13 residues. The V end lost 7 bases, the J end lost 3 bases, and 13 bases lay between the germline ends. The germline V gene has CDR1 SGHNT and CDR2 YYREEE (reference sequence). As DNA, the CDR3 is TGTGCCAGCGCCACGGGCGGCCACTATGGCTACACCTTC. Residues: CASATGGHYGYTF.

The V call is TRBV6-1, the J call TRBJ1-4; D remains unclear. CDR1 is MNHNS and CDR2 is SASEGT in the germline V gene. Trimming pared 8 bases from V and 13 bases from J, leaving 17 bases between. The CDR3 loop spans 12 amino acids. CDR3: CASEKWGNGLFF. CDR3 nucleotides: TGTGCCAGCGAAAAGTGGGGTAACGGACTGTTTTTT.

This chain joins TRBV27 and TRBJ2-7; TRBD1 matches at 9 bases. The junction had 3 bases not matched to a gene; V was cut back by 1 base and J by 2 bases. The V gene's germline CDR1 is MNHEY and CDR2 SMNVEV (reference sequence). CDR3 size: 15 residues. CDR3 DNA sequence: TGTGCCAGCAGTTTATATGGGACAGGGACCTACGAGCAGTACTTC. This sequence encodes CASSLYGTGTYEQYF.

The chain couples TRBV9 to TRBJ1-2; no definite D call. From germline, CDR1 is SGDLS and CDR2 YYNGEE. The CDR3 consists of 14 residues. Trimming shortened V by 4 bases and J by 4 bases, and 14 bases separated the two germline ends. The CDR3 sequence: CASSSLSKGYGYTF. The CDR3 DNA reads TGTGCCAGCAGCTCCCTATCGAAGGGCTATGGCTACACCTTC.

The chain recombines TRBV4-2 with TRBJ2-6; 10 nucleotides match TRBD1. The CDR3 has 18 amino acids. CDR1 and CDR2 (germline): LGHNA, YNFKEQ. Unmatched junction bases numbered 5, after V lost 1 base and J lost 2 bases. This chain's CDR3 is CASSQGGQGVTGANVLTF. For the CDR3, the DNA is TGTGCCAGCAGCCAAGGAGGACAGGGGGTAACTGGGGCCAACGTCCTGACTTTC.

V is TRBV4-1 and J is TRBJ1-2, with D uncertain. The germline gives CDR1 MGHRA, CDR2 YSYEKL. V was cut by 1 base and J by 5 bases, with 11 bases left in between. The CDR3 spans 14 residues. CDR3 amino acids: CASSQGSSRYGYTF. CDR3 DNA: TGCGCCAGCAGCCAAGGTTCGAGTAGGTATGGCTACACCTTC.

The chain carries TRBV27 and TRBJ1-1; 9 nucleotides match TRBD1. The CDR3 covers 15 residues. With 3 bases clipped from V and 4 bases from J, the junction kept 6 bases outside the gene matches. Germline loops: CDR1 MNHEY, CDR2 SMNVEV (reference sequence). CDR3 sequence: CASSFNRGRATEAFF. As DNA, the CDR3 is TGTGCCAGCAGTTTCAACAGGGGGCGCGCCACTGAAGCTTTCTTT.

V and J are TRBV6-5 and TRBJ2-3, with D perhaps TRBD1 (6 bases). The germline V gene encodes CDR1 MNHEY and CDR2 SVGAGI. The CDR3 covers 15 residues. V shed 6 bases and J shed 0 bases, with 13 bases lying between them. The CDR3, as DNA: TGTGCCAGCAGACTACAGGGATTTAGCACAGATACGCAGTATTTT. It encodes CASRLQGFSTDTQYF.

This rearrangement joins TRBV5-8 to TRBJ2-7; TRBD1 agrees at 7 bases. Looked up from germline, CDR1 is SGHTS and CDR2 is YDEGEE. V was clipped by 3 bases and J by 6 bases; unmatched bases: 9. CDR3 length: 14 amino acids. This chain's CDR3 is CASSWGQILSEQYF. CDR3 DNA: TGTGCCAGCAGCTGGGGACAGATCCTGTCCGAGCAGTACTTC.

The rearrangement uses TRBV6-6 and TRBJ2-7; 9 bases fit TRBD1. The V and J ends lost 6 bases and 4 bases, in that order; junction bases with no gene match: 7. The CDR3 covers 14 residues. Germline V gene sequence: CDR1 MNHNY, CDR2 SVGAGI (reference sequence). CDR3 nucleotide sequence: TGTGCCAGCAGACTGGGACAGGGTACGTACGAGCAGTACTTC. It codes for CASRLGQGTYEQYF.

This chain joins TRBV27 and TRBJ2-3; the D gene is possibly TRBD2 (5 bases). Germline V gene sequence: CDR1 MNHEY, CDR2 SMNVEV (reference sequence). The CDR3 sequence is 16 residues long. V was cut by 2 bases and J by 2 bases, with 14 bases left in between. CDR3 in DNA: TGTGCCAGCAGTTTAAGCCTAGCACGATTCACAGATACGCAGTATTTT. This codes for CASSLSLARFTDTQYF.

The chain couples TRBV5-1 to TRBJ2-1; D tentatively reads TRBD1 or TRBD2 (5 bases each). The CDR3 loop spans 14 amino acids. V was shortened by 4 bases and J by 5 bases, with 13 bases between the two germline ends. The germline CDR1 and CDR2 sequences are SGHRS and YFSETQ. The DNA of the CDR3 is TGCGCCAGCAGCGTATCCGGGGCCCACAATGAGCAGTTCTTC. Translated, it gives CASSVSGAHNEQFF.